The present T cell receptor (beta chain) was sequenced within a study of blood T cell repertoires in COVID-19. Across the whole study: COVID-19 samples collected from the United States, Italy and Spain covered acute and convalescent phases. T cells, B-cell-depleted T cells, or PBMCs supplied cDNA or gDNA.

The V gene's germline CDR1 is SGHRS and CDR2 YFSETQ. The CDR3 sequence is 14 residues long. The V and J ends lost 2 bases and 2 bases respectively, with 10 bases between them. In the authors' workflow: Amplified reference gene primers provided the basis for estimating nucleated cell counts. The repertoire was sequenced with immunoSEQ multiplex PCR; TCRdb's copy has only in-frame clones and lacks some. V, J and clone size are taken as reported in that table, and D and trimming were inferred from the DNA itself. The repertoire consists of a few hundred thousand clones, with approximately 86% occurring once and the leading ten covering about 2.2%.

Sequencing input: peripheral blood. The rearrangement joins TRBV5-1 to TRBJ1-2; D unclear. This TCR was sampled from a woman in her forties or fifties who had recovered from COVID-19. The chain's CDR3 is CASSFQTRNYGYTF. The CDR3 bases are TGCGCCAGCAGCTTTCAGACACGGAACTATGGCTACACCTTC.